Listed below are T cell receptor beta chains from one sample, sequenced in a study of PD-1 blockade in classical Hodgkin lymphoma. Sequencing was performed with immunoSEQ multiplex PCR; in TCRdb, only in-frame clones are kept and a portion is missing. The sample consists of around 29,000 clones, approximately 78% of them appearing once. Specimen: CD4+ T cells from blood, collected before the fourth cycle of nivolumab. The receptor source for this set is a human donor with classical Hodgkin lymphoma. Each CDR3 is given with its conserved first and last residue. The D gene is left open where the match is weak.

D,V,CDR3
TRBD2,TRBV7-3,CASSLTGGSYNEQFF
TRBD1,TRBV28,CASSWAGYTGDPANYGYTF
TRBD1,TRBV5-1,CASSVTGKDDSPLHF
TRBD2,TRBV19,CASSLEGVAGETQYF
.,TRBV30,CAWSGKGNQPQHF
.,TRBV19,CASSILGGATGELFF
.,TRBV6-4,CASSDSRGGNSPLHF
TRBD1,TRBV5-1,CASSSTGGTQETQYF
TRBD2,TRBV27,CASSLFEGGGGLYNEQFF
.,TRBV7-8,CASSRGVPTNEKLFF
.,TRBV5-1,CASSSYNEQFF
TRBD1,TRBV15,CATSRPGTASSYEQYF
TRBD2,TRBV27,CASSSLGLAGDGETQYF
.,TRBV7-8,CASSLEVLSYEQYF
TRBD1,TRBV7-8,CASSLGQGVGEQYF